Below are 19 T cell receptor beta chains sequenced from a single sample in a study of blood T cell repertoires in COVID-19. Clones were read by immunoSEQ multiplex PCR, and TCRdb kept only the in-frame ones, dropping some. Among about 270,000 clones listed, under 90% were seen once. Sequenced material: PBMCs or T cells enriched from blood (not recorded which). These receptor sequences come from a man aged 18-30 years who had recovered from COVID-19.

The rearrangement uses TRBV7-8 and TRBJ1-5; 9 nucleotides agree with TRBD1. CDR1 is SGHVS, CDR2 FQNEAQ, per germline. After removal of 5 bases from V and 7 bases from J, the junction contained 9 bases not matched to a gene. There are 15 residues in the CDR3. The CDR3 is CASSQRDRVGQPQHF. CDR3 bases: TGTGCCAGCAGCCAGCGGGACAGGGTTGGGCAGCCCCAGCATTTT.

The rearrangement joins TRBV30 to TRBJ1-1, with D possibly being TRBD1 (5 bases). The germline V and J ends were trimmed by 2 bases and 6 bases, with 7 bases remaining between them. CDR1 and CDR2 from the germline V gene are GTSNPN and SVGIG (reference sequence). The CDR3 loop spans 11 amino acids. CDR3 bases: TGTGCCTGGAGTTGGGGCTCTGAAGCTTTCTTT. Translation: CAWSWGSEAFF.

The gene calls are TRBV7-9 and TRBJ1-5, with unresolved D. V was shortened by 5 bases and J by 0 bases, with 17 bases between the two germline ends. The CDR3 is 17 residues long. The germline gives CDR1 SEHNR, CDR2 FQNEAQ (reference sequence). The CDR3 DNA reads as TGTGCCAGCAGCCTAAATCGGGAAGATAGTAGCAATCAGCCCCAGCATTTT. This gives the protein CASSLNREDSSNQPQHF.

This clone occurred once. The chain joins TRBV7-9 to TRBJ1-2, with TRBD1 identical over 11 bases. The V and J ends lost 3 bases and 0 bases, in that order; junction bases with no gene match: 0. The germline V gene encodes CDR1 SEHNR and CDR2 FQNEAQ (reference sequence). CDR3 length: 15 residues. The DNA of the CDR3 is TGTGCCAGCAGCTTGGGACAGGGGGCTAACTATGGCTACACCTTC. Its translation is CASSLGQGANYGYTF. Filled out from reference TRBV7-9 and TRBJ1-2, the complete variable domain reads DTGVSQNPRHKITKRGQNVTFRCDPISEHNRLYWYRQTLGQGPEFLTYFQNEAQLEKSRLLSDRFSAERPKGSFSTLEIQRTEQGDSAMYLCASSLGQGANYGYTFGSGTRLTVV.

CDR3 sequence reads: CASSQGLANTDTQYF. The CDR3 bases are TGTGCCAGCAGCCAAGGACTAGCGAACACAGATACGCAGTATTTT. The chain employs TRBV7-9 and TRBJ2-3, with 9 bases that match TRBD2. Trimming took 5 bases from V and 2 from J; bases not matched to a gene: 5. The CDR3 length is 15 residues. Germline V gives CDR1 SEHNR, CDR2 FQNEAQ (reference sequence).

The chain carries TRBV29-1 and TRBJ2-1; 9 positions agree with TRBD2. This CDR3 is 15 amino acids long. Germline V lookup: CDR1 SQVTM, CDR2 ANQGSEA. The ends lost 6 bases at V and 1 base at J; junction bases unmatched: 7. CDR3 nucleotides: TGCAGCGTCGGCCGAAGCGGGAGGTCCTACAATGAGCAGTTCTTC. It is translated as CSVGRSGRSYNEQFF.

The genes are TRBV13 and TRBJ2-2, with TRBD1 as a possible D gene (7 bases). The CDR3 is 18 residues long. The germline V gene has CDR1 PRHDT and CDR2 FYEKMQ (reference sequence). Trimming removed 0 bases from V and 0 bases from J, with 14 bases in between. This chain's CDR3 is CASSLGRGQGANTGELFF. The CDR3 DNA follows: TGTGCCAGCAGCTTAGGCCGGGGGCAGGGGGCGAACACCGGGGAGCTGTTTTTT.

This chain joins TRBV7-9 and TRBJ1-5, with D uncertain. CDR3 size: 14 residues. Deletions cut 1 base from V and 9 bases from J, with 13 bases between. Germline CDR1 reads SEHNR; CDR2 reads FQNEAQ (reference sequence). The CDR3, as DNA: TGTGCCAGCAGCTTAGAGCCCCCATCCTCGCCCCAGCATTTT. As protein: CASSLEPPSSPQHF.

This clone appeared once. The J gene is TRBJ2-1, the V gene TRBV5-1; D remains ambiguous. The CDR3 runs 12 residues. Looked up from germline, CDR1 is SGHRS and CDR2 is YFSETQ. Trimming left V 2 bases short and J 9 bases short, with 9 bases between. CDR3 nucleotides: TGCGCCAGCAGCTTCTCTAGAGGTGAGCAGTTCTTC. This codes for CASSFSRGEQFF.

The chain joins TRBV7-2 to TRBJ1-1; D is undetermined. Per the germline V gene, CDR1 is SGHTA and CDR2 is FQGNSA. The length of the CDR3 is 15 residues. The V end lost 0 bases, the J end lost 4 bases, and 12 bases lay between the germline ends. The CDR3 DNA reads as TGTGCCAGCAGCTTAGCGGTAGCTGCTGGCACTGAAGCTTTCTTT. The encoded protein is CASSLAVAAGTEAFF.

The chain is built from TRBV5-1 and TRBJ1-1; TRBD1 might be the D (6 bases). V gave up 5 bases and J gave up 3 bases, with 11 bases separating them. Germline loops: CDR1 SGHRS, CDR2 YFSETQ. This CDR3 contains 13 residues. The CDR3 DNA sequence: TGCGCCAGCAGGACAGGTATGGACACTGAAGCTTTCTTT. Its translation: CASRTGMDTEAFF. Based on the CDR3 plus reference TRBV5-1 and TRBJ1-1, the full variable domain is KAGVTQTPRYLIKTRGQQVTLSCSPISGHRSVSWYQQTPGQGLQFLFEYFSETQRNKGNFPGRFSGRQFSNSRSEMNVSTLELGDSALYLCASRTGMDTEAFFGQGTRLTVV.

V is TRBV4-2 and J is TRBJ2-1; 9 nucleotides agree with TRBD2. The CDR3 consists of 19 residues. Germline CDR1 is LGHNA and CDR2 is YNFKEQ. With 4 bases clipped from V and 0 bases from J, the junction kept 13 bases outside the gene matches. The CDR3 loop reads CASSPLSIAGGASYNEQFF. CDR3 DNA: TGTGCCAGCAGCCCGTTAAGTATCGCGGGGGGGGCCTCCTACAATGAGCAGTTCTTC.

The rearrangement uses TRBV7-9 and TRBJ2-5; 7 positions match TRBD1. V lost 1 base, J lost 5 bases, and 7 bases stayed unmatched. The CDR3 extends over 15 amino acids. The germline V gene has CDR1 SEHNR and CDR2 FQNEAQ (reference sequence). CDR3 DNA: TGTGCCAGCAGCTTAGAGAGGGGGCAAGCGGAGACCCAGTACTTC. Its translation is CASSLERGQAETQYF.

The chain recombines TRBV3-1 (or the pseudogene TRBV3-2) with TRBJ2-5; D not certain. The length of the CDR3 is 14 residues. Trimming pared 3 bases from V and 5 bases from J, leaving 13 bases between. Germline CDR1 is LGHDT and CDR2 is YNNKEL (reference sequence). In DNA form, the CDR3 reads TGTGCCAGCAGCCATCTTCACGTTAGTGAGACCCAGTACTTC. Residues: CASSHLHVSETQYF.

J is TRBJ1-4 and V is TRBV18; D gene ambiguous. The germline gives CDR1 KGHSH, CDR2 LQKENI. This CDR3 comprises 11 residues. V was pared by 3 bases and J by 7 bases, with 3 bases between. The CDR3 region is CASSPAEKLFF. Written as DNA, the CDR3 is TGTGCCAGCTCACCGGCTGAAAAACTGTTTTTT.

V usage is TRBV4-1 and J usage is TRBJ1-1; D not certain. Trimming took 1 base from V and 10 from J, leaving 19 bases between them. The length of the CDR3 is 15 residues. CDR1 is MGHRA and CDR2 is YSYEKL in the germline V gene. The CDR3 DNA follows: TGCGCCAGCAGCCAAGTGAGGCCGAGAAGTAGCGGAGCTTTCTTT. Protein product: CASSQVRPRSSGAFF.

The V gene is TRBV18, the J gene TRBJ1-6, with TRBD1 identical over 8 bases. CDR3 length equals 17 residues. Unmatched junction bases numbered 10, after V lost 0 bases and J lost 9 bases. Germline CDR1 reads KGHSH; CDR2 reads LQKENI. DNA for the CDR3: TGTGCCAGCTCACCACCCAACGACAGGGGTGAGGGTTCACCCCTCCACTTT. The encoded protein is CASSPPNDRGEGSPLHF.

Many counts were recorded for this clone. The J gene is TRBJ2-4, the V gene TRBV15; D uncertain. Trimming removed 1 base from V and 7 bases from J, with 14 bases in between. CDR1 is LNHNV, CDR2 YYDKDF, per germline (reference sequence). The CDR3 extends over 15 amino acids. The CDR3 loop is CATSRGDGDLNIQYF. The CDR3 nucleotides read TGTGCCACCAGCAGAGGTGACGGAGATTTGAACATTCAGTACTTC.

The rearrangement uses TRBV5-1 and TRBJ1-6, with 7 bases matching TRBD1. There are 15 residues in the CDR3. The trim removed 4 bases at V and 7 bases at J, leaving 8 bases unmatched. Germline values: CDR1 SGHRS, CDR2 YFSETQ. CDR3 in amino acids: CASSAGQVGNSPLHF. The CDR3 DNA follows: TGCGCCAGCAGCGCCGGACAGGTGGGAAATTCACCCCTCCACTTT.